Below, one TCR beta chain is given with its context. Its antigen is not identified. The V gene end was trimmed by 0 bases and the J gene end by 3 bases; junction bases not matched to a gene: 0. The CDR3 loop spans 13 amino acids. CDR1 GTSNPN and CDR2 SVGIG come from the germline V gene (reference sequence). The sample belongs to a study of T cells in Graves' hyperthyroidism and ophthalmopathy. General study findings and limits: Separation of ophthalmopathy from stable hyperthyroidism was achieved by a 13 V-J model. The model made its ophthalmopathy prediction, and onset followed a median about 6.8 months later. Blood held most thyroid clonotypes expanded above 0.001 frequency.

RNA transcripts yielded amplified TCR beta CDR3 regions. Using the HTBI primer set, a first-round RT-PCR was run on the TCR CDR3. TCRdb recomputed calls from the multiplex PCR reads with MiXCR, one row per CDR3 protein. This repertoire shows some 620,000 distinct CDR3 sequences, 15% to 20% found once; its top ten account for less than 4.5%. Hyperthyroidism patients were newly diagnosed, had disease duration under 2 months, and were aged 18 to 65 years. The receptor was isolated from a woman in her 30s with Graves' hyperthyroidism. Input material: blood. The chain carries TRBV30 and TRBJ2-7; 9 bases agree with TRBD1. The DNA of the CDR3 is TGTGCCTGGAGTGTGACAGGGGGCTACGAGCAGTACTTC. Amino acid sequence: CAWSVTGGYEQYF.